The rows below give T cell receptor beta chains drawn from one sample of a study of T cells in Graves' hyperthyroidism and ophthalmopathy. TCRdb reanalysed the multiplex PCR reads using MiXCR and keeps one entry per CDR3 protein. This table holds hundreds of thousands of distinct CDR3 sequences, roughly 17% found once. The sequenced sample was blood. These receptors came from a young woman with Graves' ophthalmopathy. Both conserved end residues are part of each CDR3.

cdr3_aa: CASSHRTGGTEAFF
v_call: TRBV2
j_call: TRBJ1-1

cdr3_aa: CASSSGTWGNSPLHF
v_call: TRBV28
j_call: TRBJ1-6

cdr3_aa: CASSVSGGPYNEQFF
v_call: TRBV27
j_call: TRBJ2-1

cdr3_aa: CASSLALVTEAFF
v_call: TRBV5-8
j_call: TRBJ1-1

cdr3_aa: CASAIPGQGYGYTF
v_call: TRBV2
j_call: TRBJ1-2

cdr3_aa: CASSLDGQGWGTDTQYF
v_call: TRBV5-4
j_call: TRBJ2-3

cdr3_aa: CSARPTDIAKNIQYF
v_call: TRBV20-1
j_call: TRBJ2-4

cdr3_aa: CASTSDSSNTEAFF
v_call: TRBV19
j_call: TRBJ1-1

cdr3_aa: CSAVTSGRTYEQYF
v_call: TRBV20-1
j_call: TRBJ2-7

cdr3_aa: CAFTGTGVWVTQYF
v_call: TRBV30
j_call: TRBJ2-5

cdr3_aa: CAWSPMDRWNTGELFF
v_call: TRBV30
j_call: TRBJ2-2